This T cell receptor beta chain derives from a study of T cells after posttransplantation cyclophosphamide. TCRdb's table, derived via immunoSEQ multiplex PCR, lists solely in-frame clones and lacks some. This sample has 3,600 or so clones; more than 70% occur once, and the top ten carry less than 70%. As for this clone: Its antigen is not known.

Notes on the study in general: Tissue-infiltrating T cells from skin or gut overlapped little with blood T cells. Donor-recipient repertoire similarity was low at 1-2 months, rising over year one. TRB clonality was highly associated with recipient CMV seropositivity and reactivation.

Controls had myeloablative marrow grafts with methotrexate and calcineurin inhibitor, sampled at 1 year. V was cut by 6 bases and J by 6 bases, with 9 bases left in between. Germline V gene data show CDR1 as SNHLY and CDR2 as FYNNEI. The CDR3 is 11 residues long. Sequences were derived from PBMCs, sampled after allogeneic stem cell transplant with calcineurin inhibitor and methotrexate. V is TRBV2 and J is TRBJ2-7; D perhaps matches TRBD2 (6 bases). This receptor was obtained from a female patient aged 50-59 years who received an allogeneic stem cell transplant from an unrelated donor, was CMV-positive, and had acute and chronic GVHD. Some of these T cells may belong to the graft donor. The CDR3 DNA follows: TGTGCCAGCAGCGAGACTAGCGAGCAGTACTTC. This codes for CASSETSEQYF. Supplemented by reference TRBV2 and TRBJ2-7, the full variable domain reads EPEVTQTPSHQVTQMGQEVILRCVPISNHLYFYWYRQILGQKVEFLVSFYNNEISEKSEIFDDQFSVERPDGSNFTLKIRSTKLEDSAMYFCASSETSEQYFGPGTRLTVT.